These 32 T cell receptor beta chains share one sample of origin, sequenced in a study of CD8 T cells in Susac syndrome (dated by TCRdb to about 2019). The library relied on the immunoSEQ multiplex PCR assay. RNA was extracted using the RNeasy kit, and about 0.5 to 1 ug of the RNA was reverse transcribed with random hexamers. Using fastp at Q25 and MiXCR, TCRdb reprocessed the public reads and kept productive beta chains. Rows are unified per CDR3 protein, each entry keeping the most common DNA and genes. The sample table contains roughly 140,000 distinct CDR3 sequences; only one count was recorded for roughly 96% of them. Around 0.15% of the sample lies in the top ten. Source material: CD8+ T cells from PBMCs. The receptors come from a human donor with multiple sclerosis.

The gene calls are TRBV5-6 and TRBJ2-7; D gene uncertain. Germline V gives CDR1 SGHDT, CDR2 YYEEEE. This CDR3 is 12 amino acids long. V lost 4 bases to trimming and J lost 1 base, with 6 bases between them. CDR3 in amino acids: CASSRASYEQYF. The CDR3 nucleotides are TGTGCCAGCAGCCGGGCATCCTACGAGCAGTACTTC.

Comments on this clonotype: The junction departs from the called germline gene at one end, perhaps through a read error. CDR3 bases: TGTGCTAGCAGCCTAGGGACAGGGGGTTACGAGCAGTACTTC. Its translation: CASSLGTGGYEQYF. The V gene is TRBV12-3 or TRBV12-4, the J gene TRBJ2-7; TRBD1 matches 11 bases. This CDR3 is built from 14 residues.

The rearrangement links TRBV18 to TRBJ2-7; D is perhaps TRBD2 (5 bases). CDR1 is KGHSH and CDR2 is LQKENI in the germline V gene. The V end was cut by 0 bases, the J end by 5 bases, with 8 bases between. This CDR3 is built from 13 residues. The CDR3 DNA reads TGTGCCAGCTCACCACCGACGGGAAACGAGCAGTACGTC. It codes for CASSPPTGNEQYV.

The V and J genes are TRBV2 and TRBJ2-7, with D perhaps assigned TRBD1 or TRBD2 (5 bases each). This CDR3 comprises 16 residues. Trimming pared 4 bases from V and 3 bases from J, leaving 19 bases between. Germline-derived CDR1 and CDR2 are SNHLY and FYNNEI. Here the CDR3 reads CASSGGDGAWYYEQYF. DNA for the CDR3: TGTGCCAGCAGTGGAGGGGACGGGGCCTGGTACTACGAGCAGTACTTC.

This clonotype appeared a few times. This chain joins TRBV12-3 or TRBV12-4 and TRBJ2-7, with a tentative D call TRBD1 (7 bases). The length of the CDR3 is 14 residues. Trimming stripped 0 bases from V and 2 bases from J, with 8 bases between. The DNA of the CDR3 is TGTGCCAGCAGTTTAGCCAGGGGGGCCTACGAGCAGTACTTC. Translated, it gives CASSLARGAYEQYF.

The chain employs TRBV5-4 and TRBJ2-2; D is perhaps TRBD1 (6 bases). Trimming removed 3 bases from V and 7 bases from J, with 7 bases in between. The CDR3 runs 12 residues. Per the germline V gene, CDR1 is SGHNT and CDR2 is YYREEE (reference sequence). CDR3 bases: TGTGCCAGCAGCTCGGACAGCGGGGAGCTGTTTTTT. Translation: CASSSDSGELFF. Using reference TRBV5-4 and TRBJ2-2 for the parts outside the CDR3, the full variable domain is ETGVTQSPTHLIKTRGQQVTLRCSSQSGHNTVSWYQQALGQGPQFIFQYYREEENGRGNFPPRFSGLQFPNYSSELNVNALELDDSALYLCASSSDSGELFFGEGSRLTVL.

The J gene is TRBJ1-1, the V gene TRBV29-1; D gene unclear. V was trimmed by 4 bases and J by 2 bases, leaving 8 bases between them. Germline V gives CDR1 SQVTM, CDR2 ANQGSEA. The CDR3 extends over 12 amino acids. The chain's CDR3 is CSVGGINTEAFF. The CDR3, as DNA: TGCAGCGTTGGAGGAATTAACACTGAAGCTTTCTTT.

The rearrangement joins TRBV11-1 to TRBJ1-2; D remains ambiguous. Germline lookup yields CDR1 SGHAT and CDR2 FQDESV (reference sequence). Deletions cut 3 bases from V and 4 bases from J, with 12 bases between. The CDR3 sequence is 14 residues long. In DNA form, the CDR3 reads TGTGCCAGCAGCTTGGACCAAACCGCCTATGGCTACACCTTC. Its translation is CASSLDQTAYGYTF.

The CDR3 DNA reads as TGTGCCAGCAGCAGCACAGGGGGCGCTTCGTCCTACGAGCAGTACGTC. It is translated as CASSSTGGASSYEQYV. V is TRBV7-9 and J is TRBJ2-7; TRBD1 matches at 9 bases. V shed 5 bases and J 1 base; nucleotides not matched to a gene: 9. The CDR3 is 16 amino acids. CDR1 and CDR2 from the germline V gene are SEHNR and FQNEAQ (reference sequence).

V and J are TRBV29-1 and TRBJ1-2; no reliable D call. Looked up from germline, CDR1 is SQVTM and CDR2 is ANQGSEA. The length of the CDR3 is 13 residues. V gave up 6 bases and J gave up 4 bases, with 15 bases separating them. CDR3 residues: CSVGRADLYGYTF. The CDR3 bases are TGCAGCGTCGGTAGGGCAGACCTCTATGGCTACACCTTC.

The CDR3 spells CSARDFRQGGNTEAFF. CDR3 DNA sequence: TGCAGTGCTAGAGACTTCCGACAGGGCGGGAACACTGAAGCTTTCTTT. The chain links TRBV20-1 to TRBJ1-1; 7 positions agree with TRBD1. Trimming cost V 0 bases and J 1 base; bases outside gene matches: 8. Germline V gene data show CDR1 as DFQATT and CDR2 as SNEGSKA (reference sequence). This CDR3 is 16 amino acids long.

V usage is TRBV27 and J usage is TRBJ1-1, with 10 bases aligning to TRBD1. V lost 5 bases and J lost 0; bases outside the gene matches: 3. The CDR3 totals 15 residues. Germline V gene lookup returns CDR1 MNHEY and CDR2 SMNVEV (reference sequence). CDR3 nucleotides: TGTGCCAGCAGTCAGACAGGGGGCCTGAACACTGAAGCTTTCTTT. The encoded protein is CASSQTGGLNTEAFF.

The rearrangement links TRBV12-3 or TRBV12-4 to TRBJ1-2, with 11 nucleotides matching TRBD1. The CDR3 sequence is 14 residues long. The V segment lost 8 bases and the J segment 7 bases; nucleotides outside the gene matches: 9. The CDR3 DNA reads as TGTGCCAGCTCCTCGGGACAGGGGGATAGTGGCTACACCTTC. This sequence encodes CASSSGQGDSGYTF.

The chain links TRBV27 to TRBJ2-3; D is tentatively TRBD1 or TRBD2 (5 bases each). The CDR3 consists of 15 residues. From germline, CDR1 is MNHEY and CDR2 SMNVEV (reference sequence). V lost 9 bases and J lost 6, with 22 bases in between. As DNA, the CDR3 is TGTGCCAGTGACCCTCGGGGCCTGGGACGGGATACGCAGTATTTT. This translates into CASDPRGLGRDTQYF.

This chain links TRBV9 with TRBJ1-5, with a tentative D call TRBD1 (5 bases). The CDR3 is 14 amino acids. Germline assignment: CDR1 SGDLS and CDR2 YYNGEE. V was shortened by 2 bases and J by 6 bases, with 12 bases between the two germline ends. The CDR3 DNA reads as TGTGCCAGCAGCGTGGCAGGGCAGGGTCAGCCCCAGCATTTT. Protein sequence: CASSVAGQGQPQHF.

V usage is TRBV11-2 and J usage is TRBJ2-7, with D uncertain. CDR3 length equals 11 residues. Trimming shortened V by 4 bases and J by 4 bases, and 5 bases separated the two germline ends. Germline V CDR1 and CDR2: SGHAT, FQNNGV. The CDR3 is CASSSVYEQYF. CDR3 nucleotides: TGTGCCAGCAGCTCCGTTTACGAGCAGTACTTC.

The chain recombines TRBV9 with TRBJ1-6; 7 bases match TRBD1. This CDR3 has 16 amino acids. With 0 bases clipped from V and 5 bases from J, the junction kept 5 bases outside the gene matches. From germline, CDR1 is SGDLS and CDR2 YYNGEE. The CDR3 is CASSVEGGSHNSPLHF. Written as DNA, the CDR3 is TGTGCCAGCAGCGTAGAAGGGGGCAGCCATAATTCACCCCTCCACTTT.

The chain couples TRBV4-1 to TRBJ2-5; D remains ambiguous. The V and J ends lost 4 bases and 4 bases respectively, with 16 bases between them. The germline V gene has CDR1 MGHRA and CDR2 YSYEKL. This CDR3 spans 15 amino acids. The CDR3 DNA reads TGCGCCAGCAGCCGAAATCCGGGTGATGGAGAGACCCAGTACTTC. It codes for CASSRNPGDGETQYF.

A single count supports this clonotype. The chain combines TRBV20-1 with TRBJ1-4; no clear D gene. Trimming took off 5 bases at V and 12 bases at J, with 13 bases between the two ends. Germline V CDR1 and CDR2: DFQATT, SNEGSKA (reference sequence). CDR3 length equals 11 residues. CDR3 DNA sequence: TGCAGTGCTCCCTCTGGGATGGAACTGTTTTTT. It codes for CSAPSGMELFF.

As DNA, the CDR3 is TGCAGTGCTAGGGGAGGGGCAGGGGGGTTGGAGACCCAGTACTTC. It encodes CSARGGAGGLETQYF. J is TRBJ2-5 and V is TRBV20-1, with D perhaps TRBD1 or TRBD2 (7 bases each). V shed 3 bases and J shed 5 bases, with 19 bases lying between them. CDR1 and CDR2 (germline): DFQATT, SNEGSKA (reference sequence). The length of the CDR3 is 15 residues.

In this sample, this clonotype turned up once. Here the CDR3 reads CASRMGDEQYV. The CDR3 DNA sequence: TGTGCCTCAAGGATGGGGGACGAGCAGTACGTC. This chain uses TRBV19 with TRBJ2-7; D may correspond to TRBD1 or TRBD2 (5 bases each). Germline-derived CDR1 and CDR2 are LNHDA and SQIVND (reference sequence). The CDR3 extends over 11 amino acids. V shed 11 bases and J shed 5 bases, with 13 bases lying between them.

This clonotype was seen once. The rearrangement links TRBV9 to TRBJ1-6; 9 nucleotides agree with TRBD1. V lost 4 bases and J lost 9; bases outside the gene matches: 8. Germline assignment: CDR1 SGDLS and CDR2 YYNGEE. The CDR3 length is 15 residues. The DNA of the CDR3 is TGTGCCAGCAGCTTGACGGACAGGGGTGGTTCACCCCTCCACTTT. Its protein is CASSLTDRGGSPLHF. Full variable domain (remainder filled in from reference TRBV9 and TRBJ1-6): DSGVTQTPKHLITATGQRVTLRCSPRSGDLSVYWYQQSLDQGLQFLIQYYNGEERAKGNILERFSAQQFPDLHSELNLSSLELGDSALYFCASSLTDRGGSPLHFGNGTRLTVT.

The genes are TRBV15 and TRBJ2-1, with D maybe TRBD2 (6 bases). The CDR3 covers 16 residues. CDR1 is LNHNV and CDR2 is YYDKDF in the germline V gene (reference sequence). V lost 6 bases to trimming and J lost 5 bases, with 20 bases between them. The CDR3 DNA is TGTGCCACCAGAGCTTCCGGGACCAGGAGGGACAATGAGCAGTTCTTC. Encoded protein: CATRASGTRRDNEQFF. The whole variable domain, remainder taken from reference TRBV15 and TRBJ2-1, is DAMVIQNPRYQVTQFGKPVTLSCSQTLNHNVMYWYQQKSSQAPKLLFHYYDKDFNNEADTPDNFQSRRPNTSFCFLDIRSPGLGDTAMYLCATRASGTRRDNEQFFGPGTRLTVL.

The CDR3 protein is CAWKSRQGRTDTQYF. CDR3 coding DNA: TGTGCCTGGAAGTCCCGACAGGGTAGGACAGATACGCAGTATTTT. V gene TRBV30 combines with J gene TRBJ2-3, with 7 bases matching TRBD1. The germline gives CDR1 GTSNPN, CDR2 SVGIG (reference sequence). The CDR3 totals 15 residues. After removal of 4 bases from V and 3 bases from J, the junction contained 10 bases not matched to a gene.

V gene TRBV6-4 combines with J gene TRBJ2-3; TRBD2 matches at 8 bases. V trimming: 3 bases; J trimming: 2 bases; junction bases outside the gene matches: 1. CDR1 and CDR2 from the germline V gene are MRHNA and SNTAGT. CDR3 size: 14 residues. CDR3 sequence: CASSERGATDTQYF. In DNA, the CDR3 is TGTGCCAGCAGTGAGCGGGGGGCCACAGATACGCAGTATTTT.

The gene calls are TRBV3-1 and TRBJ2-7, with 10 bases lining up with TRBD2. V trimming: 3 bases; J trimming: 3 bases; junction bases outside the gene matches: 5. The germline CDR1 and CDR2 sequences are LGHDT and YNNKEL (reference sequence). The CDR3 length is 15 residues. CDR3 sequence (DNA): TGTGCCAGCAGCCAGAATAGCGGGGGGTTCTACGAGCAGTACGTC. It encodes CASSQNSGGFYEQYV.

The chain has TRBV29-1 and TRBJ2-1; D perhaps matches TRBD1 (6 bases). From germline, CDR1 is SQVTM and CDR2 ANQGSEA. The CDR3 has 12 amino acids. Trimming shortened V by 4 bases and J by 8 bases, and 12 bases separated the two germline ends. The CDR3 loop reads CSVGPGDHEQFF. Here the CDR3 DNA reads TGCAGCGTTGGGCCAGGGGACCATGAGCAGTTCTTC.

The V call is TRBV7-9, the J call TRBJ1-1; 8 nucleotides match TRBD1. Germline V gene lookup returns CDR1 SEHNR and CDR2 FQNEAQ (reference sequence). This CDR3 is 15 amino acids long. V lost 5 bases to trimming and J lost 3 bases; unmatched junction nucleotides: 8. This CDR3 reads CASSADRGPYTEAFF. The CDR3 nucleotides read TGTGCCAGCAGCGCCGACAGGGGCCCCTACACTGAAGCTTTCTTT.

The sample holds one count of this clonotype. This chain links TRBV30 with TRBJ1-1; D unresolved. V shed 3 bases and J shed 6 bases, with 8 bases lying between them. Germline assignment: CDR1 GTSNPN and CDR2 SVGIG (reference sequence). The CDR3 has 11 residues. CDR3 sequence reads: CAWRAGAEAFF. For the CDR3, the DNA is TGTGCCTGGAGGGCAGGCGCTGAAGCTTTCTTT.

The genes are TRBV2 and TRBJ1-2; D is perhaps TRBD1 (6 bases). V lost 3 bases to trimming and J lost 6 bases, with 11 bases between them. From germline, CDR1 is SNHLY and CDR2 FYNNEI. The CDR3 is 13 amino acids. The CDR3 nucleotides read TGTGCCAGCAGTGATCGGGGGCGGGATGGCTACACCTTC. As protein: CASSDRGRDGYTF.

The rearrangement joins TRBV27 to TRBJ2-5; D is possibly TRBD1 or TRBD2 (5 bases each). The CDR3 runs to 14 residues. Germline V CDR1 and CDR2: MNHEY, SMNVEV (reference sequence). Trimming removed 3 bases at V and 4 bases at J, with 12 bases between. CDR3 amino acids: CASSFRGPRETQYF. The CDR3 region has the DNA TGTGCCAGCAGTTTCCGGGGCCCGAGAGAGACCCAGTACTTC.

This clonotype was observed a single time. V and J are TRBV20-1 and TRBJ1-2; D perhaps matches TRBD1 (6 bases). Germline assignment: CDR1 DFQATT and CDR2 SNEGSKA (reference sequence). This CDR3 region has 14 residues. The ends were cut back, 4 bases at V and 5 bases at J, with 17 bases in the middle. CDR3 sequence (DNA): TGCAGTGCTACGGGGGCAGGGGAAGTATATGGCTACACCTTC. It encodes CSATGAGEVYGYTF.